This is a list of T cell receptor beta chains from one sample in a study of blood T cells in healthy people across ages. TCRdb used MiXCR to reprocess the 5' RACE reads, holding one entry per CDR3 protein. The repertoire has some 790,000 distinct CDR3 sequences, less than 35% of them found once; the top ten carry approximately 15%. The source material was blood. Every receptor here comes from a woman of 80 years or more in good health. CDR3s include the opening cysteine and the closing phenylalanine or tryptophan. Each record gives: CDR3 DNA, CDR3 protein, clone size, D gene, V gene, J gene. A D gene is named only where the DNA matches it firmly. Rows may omit the clone size; those that give it use once, few, many or a size class.

TGTGCCATCAGCAGGACCGCAACTAATGAAAAACTGTTTTTT	CAISRTATNEKLFF	many	.	TRBV10-3	TRBJ1-4
TGTGCCAGCTCACCACCGACCTTGCAGGGAGATACGCAGTATTTT	CASSPPTLQGDTQYF	many	.	TRBV18	TRBJ2-3
TGCAGTGCTAGAGATCCGGGCCACCAAGAGACCCAGTACTTC	CSARDPGHQETQYF	many	.	TRBV20-1	TRBJ2-5
TGTGCCATCAGTTTTTCCGGGACAGGGGGCCACGAGCAGTACTTC	CAISFSGTGGHEQYF	many	TRBD1	TRBV10-3	TRBJ2-7
TGTGCCAGCAGCTTAGCTCTACGCAGAGGCAAAGGACATAATGAAAAACTGTTTTTT	CASSLALRRGKGHNEKLFF	few	.	TRBV7-2	TRBJ1-4
TGTGCCAGCAGTGAAAGTAGTGAGACCCAGTACTTC	CASSESSETQYF	many	.	TRBV6-1	TRBJ2-5
TGTGCCAGCAGTTTAGTGGAGGGGGCGAATAATGAGCAGTTCTTC	CASSLVEGANNEQFF	many	.	TRBV27	TRBJ2-1
TGTGCCACCAGAGGCCTCAGGGGCGGGGGGGGCACAGATACGCAGTATTTT	CATRGLRGGGGTDTQYF	.	TRBD2	TRBV24-1	TRBJ2-3
TGTGCCAGCAGGGAAATGGGTTCGCGGTATGGCTACACCTTC	CASREMGSRYGYTF	.	.	TRBV2	TRBJ1-2
TGCGCCAGCAGCTTGGATGCCTGGACTAACTATGGCTACACCTTC	CASSLDAWTNYGYTF	few	.	TRBV5-1	TRBJ1-2
TGCAGCCGCCTGGGACAGGGGGGGAACGAGCAGTACTTC	CSRLGQGGNEQYF	many	TRBD1	TRBV20-1	TRBJ2-7
TGTGCCAGCTGGGGGTGGACAGGGACAATGAATGCTTTTGAAGCTTTCTTT	CASWGWTGTMNAFEAFF	few	TRBD1	TRBV6-6	TRBJ1-1
TGTGCCAGCAGCTCCTCCAGGGTTCCCAATCAGCCCCAGCATTTT	CASSSSRVPNQPQHF	.	.	TRBV7-9	TRBJ1-5
TGTGCCAGCAGCCCAGACTCCGGACTAGCGGGGGTCGGGACCCAGTACTTC	CASSPDSGLAGVGTQYF	once	TRBD2	TRBV7-9	TRBJ2-5
TGTGCCAGCAGTTACGCAGGAGGCTATGGCTACACCTTC	CASSYAGGYGYTF	many	.	TRBV6-6	TRBJ1-2
TGCAGCGCCTCCCGTGTAGCGGGGGCCTACAATGAGCAGTTCTTC	CSASRVAGAYNEQFF	many	TRBD2	TRBV29-1	TRBJ2-1
TGTGCCAGCAGCAGCCATGAATTAGGACAGGTCTATAATTCACCCCTCCACTTT	CASSSHELGQVYNSPLHF	.	TRBD1	TRBV7-2	TRBJ1-6
TGTGCCACCGCAAGGAGGGCAGGCACAGATACGCAGTATTTT	CATARRAGTDTQYF	many	.	TRBV24-1	TRBJ2-3
TGTGCCAGCAGTTTCGACATGGCGGTCTACGAGCAGTACTTC	CASSFDMAVYEQYF	few	.	TRBV28	TRBJ2-7
TGTGCCACGGCCCCGGGACAGGGCTCTGGCTACACCTTC	CATAPGQGSGYTF	.	TRBD1	TRBV10-3	TRBJ1-2
TGTGCCAGCAGCTTAGCGCAACAGCGAAACACCATATATTTT	CASSLAQQRNTIYF	.	.	TRBV7-6	TRBJ1-3
TGTGCCAGCAGTGGCAGTAACTATGGCTACACCTTC	CASSGSNYGYTF	.	.	TRBV27	TRBJ1-2